These T cell receptor beta chains were read from a single sample in a study of technical replicates of blood from a handful of donors. TCRdb's copy holds only in-frame clones and misses some; the assay was immunoSEQ multiplex PCR. The sample lists over 50,000 clones; about 89% were seen once. The sequencing sample was made of PBMCs. The receptors were gathered from a human donor in good health. Some clones in this sample may be carry-over from other donors' samples. The CDR3 runs from the conserved cysteine through the conserved F or W. A D gene is named only where the DNA matches it firmly. Expanded clones are given a class, and other clones once, few, many or no size at all.

D gene	V gene	J gene	clone size	CDR3 DNA	CDR3 protein
.	TRBV19	TRBJ2-7	.	TGTGCCAGTACTGCCGGACTCTCGGGGGAGCAGTACTTC	CASTAGLSGEQYF
TRBD1	TRBV9	TRBJ1-2	.	TGTGCCAGCAGCGTACTGGGACAGGGAGGATTCGGCTACACCTTC	CASSVLGQGGFGYTF
TRBD1	TRBV4-2	TRBJ1-6	.	TGTGCCAGCAGCCAACTCCCGGGACAGGGATCGCCCCTCCACTTT	CASSQLPGQGSPLHF
.	TRBV11-3	TRBJ2-1	.	TGTGCCAGCAGCTCGACTAGTGTTGCGGAGCAGTTCTTC	CASSSTSVAEQFF
.	TRBV7-9	TRBJ1-5	once	TGTGCCAGCAGCCAGGACACGAATCAGCCCCAGCATTTT	CASSQDTNQPQHF
TRBD2	TRBV5-4	TRBJ2-3	once	TGTGCCAGCAGCTTCAGTCTAGCGGGCACAGATACGCAGTATTTT	CASSFSLAGTDTQYF
.	TRBV5-5	TRBJ2-7	.	TGTGCCAGCAGCTTGGAATGGGGCGGCGAGCAGTACTTC	CASSLEWGGEQYF
.	TRBV6-5	TRBJ2-3	once	TGTGCCAGCAGTTACACGCTCTGGACTAGCACAGATACGCAGTATTTT	CASSYTLWTSTDTQYF
.	TRBV6-5	TRBJ2-7	.	TGTGCCAGCAGTTACTTTAGGGGAGGAAACGAGCAGTACTTC	CASSYFRGGNEQYF
TRBD2	TRBV7-6	TRBJ2-5	.	TGTGCCAGCAGCTCTACGGGGGGGCCGGGGACGGAGACCCAGTACTTC	CASSSTGGPGTETQYF
.	TRBV27	TRBJ2-3	.	TGTGCCACCGCGGGCCAGATCCGTAACTCCGATACGCAGTATTTT	CATAGQIRNSDTQYF
.	TRBV6-5	TRBJ2-7	.	TGTGCCAGCAGTTACTCGATGCAGGGTACCTACGAGCAGTACTTC	CASSYSMQGTYEQYF
TRBD2	TRBV5-1	TRBJ2-7	.	TGCGCCAGCAGCGGCGATAGCGGGAGGAGCGAGCAGTACTTC	CASSGDSGRSEQYF
.	TRBV7-9	TRBJ2-3	.	TGTGCCAGCAGCTTCCGACTCCCCACAGATACGCAGTATTTT	CASSFRLPTDTQYF
TRBD1	TRBV2	TRBJ1-2	once	TGTGCCAGCAGTGAAGGGACAGGGGTAACGGGCTACACCTTC	CASSEGTGVTGYTF
TRBD1	TRBV5-6	TRBJ2-3	once	TGTGCCAGCAGCCTAACAGGGACAGGCATAACAGATACGCAGTATTTT	CASSLTGTGITDTQYF
TRBD2	TRBV9	TRBJ2-3	.	TGTGCCAGCAGCGAAGAGCGGGGGGGCCGCACAGATACGCAGTATTTT	CASSEERGGRTDTQYF
.	TRBV5-4	TRBJ2-2	.	TGTGCCAGCAGCTTGGACTCTTACACCGGGGAGCTGTTTTTT	CASSLDSYTGELFF
TRBD1	TRBV6-5	TRBJ1-2	.	TGTGCCAGCAGTTACTCGACAGGGTATGGCTACACCTTC	CASSYSTGYGYTF
.	TRBV10-3	TRBJ2-7	.	TGTGCCATCAGTGAGGGGGCTGACAGACCCTACGAGCAGTACTTC	CAISEGADRPYEQYF
.	TRBV7-9	TRBJ1-1	.	TGTGCCAGCAGCTTAGGGACGGCACACTCGGGGGCTTTCTTT	CASSLGTAHSGAFF
.	TRBV7-2	TRBJ1-2	.	TGTGCCAGCAGCTTAACTGGCTATGGCTACACCTTC	CASSLTGYGYTF
TRBD2	TRBV27	TRBJ2-1	.	TGTGCCAGCAGGGAGTTACTAGCGGGCAGGACTGAGCAGTTCTTC	CASRELLAGRTEQFF
TRBD1	TRBV6-5	TRBJ1-6	.	TGTGCCAGCCAGAGGACAGGCGGTTCACCCCTCCACTTT	CASQRTGGSPLHF
TRBD2	TRBV7-3	TRBJ2-2	.	TGTGCCAGCAGCTTACAAGCGGGGGCCAATACCGGGGAGCTGTTTTTT	CASSLQAGANTGELFF
.	TRBV7-9	TRBJ1-2	.	TGTGCCAGCAGCCCAGACTTGGGGGGGGCGTCGGAAGGCTACACCTTC	CASSPDLGGASEGYTF
.	TRBV10-3	TRBJ1-2	.	TGTGCCACCTTGGACGCCCTAGCCCATGGCTACACCTTC	CATLDALAHGYTF